These 2 T cell receptor beta chains came from one sample sequenced in a study of blood T cells in healthy people across ages. Primers used in a second PCR of about 7 to 12 cycles were a sample-barcoded 5' primer and a J-beta primer mix. TCRdb re-analysed the 5' RACE reads in MiXCR, keeping a single row per CDR3 protein. The table includes more than 600,000 distinct CDR3 sequences, 20% to 25% detected once. The same data also went into a second study, on T cells of mothers and their children.

The sequenced material came from blood. Receptors originate from a boy aged 5-17 years in good health.

The CDR3 bases are TGTGCCAGCAGACACACTAGCGGGGAATCTTACGAGCAGTACTTC. Encoded protein: CASRHTSGESYEQYF. This sequence joins TRBV4-2 and TRBJ2-5; TRBD2 matches 10 bases. Gene TRBJ2-7 matches the end of the DNA better, so the J call may be wrong. This CDR3 comprises 15 residues. Germline-derived CDR1 and CDR2 are LGHNA and YNFKEQ.

This clonotype was seen only a few times. The V call is TRBV11-3, the J call TRBJ1-1; D is possibly TRBD1 (5 bases). CDR3 length: 12 amino acids. Germline V gives CDR1 SGHNT, CDR2 YENEEA. Trimming left V 2 bases short and J 7 bases short, with 8 bases between. CDR3 bases: TGTGCCAGCAGCTTATGGAGGGGTGAAGCTTTCTTT. Translated: CASSLWRGEAFF.